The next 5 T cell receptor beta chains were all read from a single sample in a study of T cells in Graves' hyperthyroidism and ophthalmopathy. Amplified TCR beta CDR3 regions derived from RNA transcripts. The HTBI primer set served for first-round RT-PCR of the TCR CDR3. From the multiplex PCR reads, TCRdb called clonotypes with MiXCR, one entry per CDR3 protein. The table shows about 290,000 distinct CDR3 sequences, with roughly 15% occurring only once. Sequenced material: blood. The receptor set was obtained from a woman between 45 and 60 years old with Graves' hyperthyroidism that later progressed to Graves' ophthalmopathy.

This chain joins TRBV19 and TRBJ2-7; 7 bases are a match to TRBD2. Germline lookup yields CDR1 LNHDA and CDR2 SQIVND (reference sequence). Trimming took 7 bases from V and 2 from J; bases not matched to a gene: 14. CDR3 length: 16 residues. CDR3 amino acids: CASTISQRGVPYEQYF. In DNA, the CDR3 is TGTGCCAGTACTATCTCTCAGCGGGGAGTTCCCTACGAGCAGTACTTC.

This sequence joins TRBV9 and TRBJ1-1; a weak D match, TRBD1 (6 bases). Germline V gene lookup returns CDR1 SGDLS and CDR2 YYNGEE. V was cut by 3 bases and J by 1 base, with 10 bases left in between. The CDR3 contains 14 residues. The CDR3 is CASSERGRNTEAFF. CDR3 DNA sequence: TGTGCCAGCAGCGAGAGGGGGAGGAACACTGAAGCTTTCTTT.

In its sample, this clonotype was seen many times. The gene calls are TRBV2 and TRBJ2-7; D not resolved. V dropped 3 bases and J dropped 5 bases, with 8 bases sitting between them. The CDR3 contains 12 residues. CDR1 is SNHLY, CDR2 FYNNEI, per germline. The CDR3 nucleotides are TGTGCCAGCAGTGACGGACGGGACGAGCAGTACTTC. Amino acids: CASSDGRDEQYF.

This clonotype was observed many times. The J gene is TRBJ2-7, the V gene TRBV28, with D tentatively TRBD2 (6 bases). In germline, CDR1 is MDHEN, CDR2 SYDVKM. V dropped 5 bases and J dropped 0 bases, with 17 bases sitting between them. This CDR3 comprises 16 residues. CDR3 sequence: CASSPLGSLYSYEQYF. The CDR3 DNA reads TGTGCCAGCAGTCCCCTCGGGAGCCTATACTCCTACGAGCAGTACTTC.

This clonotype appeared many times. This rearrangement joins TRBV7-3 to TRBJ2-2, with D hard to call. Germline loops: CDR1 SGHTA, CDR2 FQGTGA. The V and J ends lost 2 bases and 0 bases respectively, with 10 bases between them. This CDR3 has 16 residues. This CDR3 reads CASSLDGPANTGELFF. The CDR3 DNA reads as TGTGCCAGCAGCTTAGACGGTCCCGCGAACACCGGGGAGCTGTTTTTT.